This entry features one TCR beta chain sequence. The antigen is not known. The germline gives CDR1 MDHEN, CDR2 SYDVKM. The CDR3 totals 11 residues. Trimming shortened V by 6 bases and J by 16 bases, and 16 bases separated the two germline ends. The data originate from a study of tumor and adjacent non-tumor tissue in lung cancer. Overall study context: Patients comprised 12 adenocarcinoma, a couple of squamous cell carcinoma and 1 small cell lung cancer. The patients, about nine men and roughly 5 women, were roughly 30 to 80 with stage I to III disease.

A modified ARM-PCR protocol with three rounds of nested PCR amplified TCRbeta. TCRdb recomputed calls from the multiplex PCR reads with MiXCR, one row per CDR3 protein. Of 110,000 or so distinct CDR3 sequences in the sample, approximately 71% were seen once. Findings and caveats of the study: In normal lung, the top 100 clones were significantly more dominant than in tumor.

No cell sorting was done before RNA was extracted from the tissue. This TCR was recovered from a woman aged 60-75 years with non-small cell lung cancer. The sequenced sample consisted of lung tumor tissue. V gene TRBV28 combines with J gene TRBJ2-1; TRBD1 might be the D (5 bases). The CDR3 region has the DNA TGTGCCAGCAGGAGCACACGTGGACATTTCTTC. Its protein product is CASRSTRGHFF.